These 11 T cell receptor beta chains originate from one sample sequenced in a study of T cells in tumors after PD-1 blockade. The table came from immunoSEQ multiplex PCR; TCRdb's copy has only in-frame clones and leaves some out. The sample has 9,000 to 15,000 clones, about 63% seen once. The sample in question was tumor tissue, obtained before anti-PD-1 treatment. The receptors derive from a human donor with basal cell carcinoma.

The chain is built from TRBV3-1 (or the pseudogene TRBV3-2) and TRBJ2-2; 9 nucleotides line up with TRBD1. The V gene end was trimmed by 6 bases and the J gene end by 1 base; junction bases not matched to a gene: 3. CDR3 length: 15 residues. Per germline, CDR1 LGHDT and CDR2 YNNKEL (reference sequence). CDR3 DNA sequence: TGTGCCAGCAGTCCGGGACAGGGGAACACCGGGGAGCTGTTTTTT. This gives the protein CASSPGQGNTGELFF.

The chain carries TRBV7-2 and TRBJ2-1; no firm D call. Germline V lookup: CDR1 SGHTA, CDR2 FQGNSA. V was trimmed by 1 base and J by 9 bases, leaving 10 bases between them. This CDR3 contains 13 residues. The CDR3 region is CASSLGVLVEQFF. CDR3 sequence (DNA): TGTGCCAGCAGCTTAGGAGTGCTAGTTGAGCAGTTCTTC.

Note on this clone: Relative to the germline gene, one junction end is altered; a read error may explain this. V is TRBV7-8 and J is TRBJ2-1, with D perhaps TRBD1 (5 bases). The CDR3 loop spans 15 amino acids. CDR1 is SGHVS, CDR2 FQNEAQ, per germline. CDR3 in amino acids: CASRLDSATYNEQFF. Here the CDR3 DNA reads TGTGCCAGCAGGTTAGACAGCGCGACTTACAATGAGCAGTTCTTC. Looking up the rest from reference TRBV7-8 and TRBJ2-1 gives the full variable domain: GAGVSQSPRYKVAKRGQDVALRCDPISGHVSLFWYQQALGQGPEFLTYFQNEAQLDKSGLPSDRFFAERPEGSVSTLKIQRTQQEDSAVYLCASRLDSATYNEQFFGPGTRLTVL.

By its share, this clone is medium-sized. The rearrangement links TRBV24-1 to TRBJ2-7; D might be TRBD1 (6 bases). The CDR3 is 14 residues long. Trimming stripped 3 bases from V and 6 bases from J, with 14 bases between. Germline CDR1 and CDR2: KGHDR and SFDVKD. CDR3 region: CATSDADSRFEQYF. The CDR3 bases are TGTGCCACCAGTGATGCGGACAGCAGATTCGAGCAGTACTTC.

This chain links TRBV4-1 with TRBJ2-7, with 13 bases identical to TRBD2. CDR3 length: 19 amino acids. The V segment lost 4 bases and the J segment 3 bases; nucleotides outside the gene matches: 15. Germline CDR1 and CDR2: MGHRA and YSYEKL. The CDR3 loop is CASSRRLAGGSASGYEQYF. In nucleotides, the CDR3 is TGCGCCAGCAGCCGAAGACTAGCGGGAGGCTCGGCCTCAGGCTACGAGCAGTACTTC.

The CDR3 DNA is TGTGCCAGAAGTTATTTAGGGACAGGCGAAGGAGGGAGCAATCAGCCCCAGCATTTT. Translating it yields CARSYLGTGEGGSNQPQHF. This chain joins TRBV5-3 and TRBJ1-5; 8 bases map to TRBD1. TRBV5-3 is recorded as an ORF, its role being uncertain. This CDR3 region has 19 residues. The junction had 17 bases not matched to a gene; V was cut back by 5 bases and J by 1 base.

J is TRBJ2-2 and V is TRBV19, with 7 bases matching TRBD1. Germline CDR1 reads LNHDA; CDR2 reads SQIVND (reference sequence). CDR3 size: 16 residues. The V gene end was trimmed by 8 bases and the J gene end by 0 bases; junction bases not matched to a gene: 9. The chain's CDR3 is CASFYGGQANTGELFF. CDR3 nucleotide sequence: TGTGCCAGTTTTTACGGTGGACAGGCGAACACCGGGGAGCTGTTTTTT.

The V gene is TRBV9, the J gene TRBJ1-2, with a tentative D call TRBD1 (5 bases). Germline V CDR1 and CDR2: SGDLS, YYNGEE. V was clipped by 0 bases and J by 0 bases, with 6 bases between them. This CDR3 comprises 14 residues. The CDR3 DNA sequence: TGTGCCAGCAGCGTAGCGGGGGCTAACTATGGCTACACCTTC. It specifies CASSVAGANYGYTF.

The chain carries TRBV6-2 or TRBV6-3 and TRBJ1-5; TRBD1 is a possible D gene (5 bases). CDR1 is MNHEY, CDR2 SVGEGT, per germline. V gave up 2 bases and J gave up 9 bases, with 11 bases separating them. The CDR3 is made up of 13 amino acids. This chain's CDR3 is CASSYRGLGPQHF. The DNA of the CDR3 is TGTGCCAGCAGTTACAGGGGACTAGGGCCCCAGCATTTT.

The chain recombines TRBV7-8 with TRBJ2-7; D is tentatively TRBD1 or TRBD2 (5 bases each). The CDR3 has 14 amino acids. Germline assignment: CDR1 SGHVS and CDR2 FQNEAQ. V was pared by 2 bases and J by 2 bases, with 10 bases between. The chain's CDR3 is CASSLWVGAYEQYF. CDR3 nucleotides: TGTGCCAGCAGCTTATGGGTGGGGGCCTACGAGCAGTACTTC.

The chain recombines TRBV7-8 with TRBJ2-1, with 10 bases identical to TRBD1. With 1 base clipped from V and 6 bases from J, the junction kept 9 bases outside the gene matches. Germline V gene lookup returns CDR1 SGHVS and CDR2 FQNEAQ. The CDR3 consists of 17 residues. The chain's CDR3 is CASSLGGQGRMSNEQFF. CDR3 DNA sequence: TGTGCCAGCAGCTTAGGGGGACAGGGGAGGATGAGCAATGAGCAGTTCTTC.